These 30 T cell receptor beta chains were sequenced from one sample in a study of cytomegalovirus exposure and HLA in healthy donors. PCR primers comprised 60 Vbeta and 13 Jbeta primers. Sequencing was performed with immunoSEQ multiplex PCR; in TCRdb, only in-frame clones are kept and a portion is missing. The table records fewer than 120,000 clones, around 86% of them present only once. What was sequenced was PBMCs. Receptor source: a man in his forties or fifties in good health and CMV-seronegative.

V usage is TRBV27 and J usage is TRBJ2-7, with 8 positions matching TRBD1. The CDR3 extends over 14 amino acids. Per the germline V gene, CDR1 is MNHEY and CDR2 is SMNVEV (reference sequence). V shed 6 bases and J 7 bases; nucleotides not matched to a gene: 11. The chain's CDR3 is CASRGDRGLGEQYF. The CDR3 DNA reads as TGTGCCAGCAGGGGCGACAGGGGCCTGGGGGAGCAGTACTTC.

The chain has TRBV7-2 and TRBJ2-2; 7 bases line up with TRBD1. Germline values: CDR1 SGHTA, CDR2 FQGNSA. The CDR3 spans 16 residues. Germline trimming cut 6 bases from V and 1 base from J; bases unmatched to any gene: 8. The CDR3 DNA is TGTGCCAGCAGTTTCAGAAGGACAGGGAACACCGGGGAGCTGTTTTTT. Protein sequence: CASSFRRTGNTGELFF.

The J gene is TRBJ1-6, the V gene TRBV7-2; D unclear. Trimming removed 0 bases at V and 10 bases at J, with 16 bases between. This CDR3 is built from 16 residues. Germline V gene data show CDR1 as SGHTA and CDR2 as FQGNSA. Here the CDR3 reads CASSLARRLESSPLHF. The DNA for the CDR3 is TGTGCCAGCAGCTTAGCGCGTCGGCTAGAGTCATCACCCCTCCACTTT.

The chain carries TRBV9 and TRBJ1-2; the D is unclear. V lost 3 bases to trimming and J lost 5 bases, with 17 bases between them. CDR3 length equals 15 residues. Looked up from germline, CDR1 is SGDLS and CDR2 is YYNGEE. CDR3 sequence reads: CASSAMGTSPYGYTF. For the CDR3, the DNA is TGTGCCAGCAGCGCAATGGGCACCTCCCCTTATGGCTACACCTTC.

This chain uses TRBV7-3 with TRBJ2-1, with 11 bases lining up with TRBD1. The CDR3 has 15 amino acids. CDR1 and CDR2 (germline): SGHTA, FQGTGA. The trim removed 0 bases at V and 8 bases at J, leaving 3 bases unmatched. This CDR3 reads CASSLTGQGAYEQFF. The CDR3 DNA reads TGTGCCAGCAGCTTAACCGGACAGGGGGCCTATGAGCAGTTCTTC.

This sequence joins TRBV6-5 and TRBJ2-7, with a tentative D call TRBD2 (5 bases). Germline-derived CDR1 and CDR2 are MNHEY and SVGAGI. The CDR3 runs 13 residues. V was cut by 9 bases and J by 2 bases, with 14 bases left in between. CDR3 residues: CASKAWETYEQYF. The CDR3 bases are TGTGCCAGTAAGGCCTGGGAGACCTACGAGCAGTACTTC.

The chain employs TRBV4-1 and TRBJ1-6, with D maybe TRBD1 (5 bases). Trimming cost V 2 bases and J 5 bases, with 16 bases left between them. Germline CDR1 and CDR2: MGHRA and YSYEKL. This CDR3 has 17 amino acids. The CDR3 spells CASSQQGLGLNNSPLHF. The DNA for the CDR3 is TGCGCCAGCAGCCAACAGGGTCTGGGGCTGAATAATTCACCCCTCCACTTT.

The chain links TRBV5-1 to TRBJ2-7; maybe TRBD2 (5 bases). The CDR3 sequence is 16 residues long. Per the germline V gene, CDR1 is SGHRS and CDR2 is YFSETQ. V was shortened by 0 bases and J by 7 bases, with 20 bases between the two germline ends. The CDR3 nucleotides are TGCGCCAGCAGCTTGGTTGGCAGCTCCGGGGTTTATGAGCAGTACTTC. Its translation is CASSLVGSSGVYEQYF.

The chain is built from TRBV6-5 and TRBJ1-6; D is perhaps TRBD1 (6 bases). The CDR3 has 13 residues. Trimming took off 8 bases at V and 3 bases at J, with 8 bases between the two ends. CDR1 is MNHEY and CDR2 is SVGAGI in the germline V gene. CDR3 region: CASYRDYNSPLHF. CDR3 DNA sequence: TGTGCCAGCTACAGGGACTATAATTCACCCCTCCACTTT.

This rearrangement joins TRBV27 to TRBJ2-2, with TRBD2 identical over 9 bases. The CDR3 covers 16 residues. Germline V gene data show CDR1 as MNHEY and CDR2 as SMNVEV (reference sequence). The V segment lost 2 bases and the J segment 2 bases; nucleotides outside the gene matches: 3. CDR3 nucleotides: TGTGCCAGCAGTTTACTAGCGGGATTAAACACCGGGGAGCTGTTTTTT. Protein: CASSLLAGLNTGELFF.

The gene calls are TRBV6-5 and TRBJ1-4; D gene ambiguous. The CDR3 length is 11 residues. CDR1 and CDR2 (germline): MNHEY, SVGAGI. V was clipped by 8 bases and J by 10 bases, with 11 bases between them. CDR3 amino acids: CASGQVGKLFF. The CDR3 DNA is TGTGCCAGCGGGCAGGTCGGAAAACTGTTTTTT.

This chain joins TRBV4-1 and TRBJ2-7, with 9 bases lining up with TRBD1. Germline CDR1 reads MGHRA; CDR2 reads YSYEKL. The V segment lost 0 bases and the J segment 2 bases; nucleotides outside the gene matches: 5. This CDR3 contains 16 residues. DNA of the CDR3: TGCGCCAGCAGCCAAGAGACAGGGGGTAGGACCTACGAGCAGTACTTC. It is translated as CASSQETGGRTYEQYF.

The genes are TRBV27 and TRBJ2-7; D may be TRBD2 (7 bases). Germline V gives CDR1 MNHEY, CDR2 SMNVEV (reference sequence). The length of the CDR3 is 16 residues. V lost 3 bases to trimming and J lost 0 bases, with 15 bases between them. This CDR3 reads CASSFGPGGSSYEQYF. As DNA, the CDR3 is TGTGCCAGCAGTTTTGGACCGGGGGGCAGCTCCTACGAGCAGTACTTC.

J is TRBJ1-2 and V is TRBV5-1; D ambiguous. Germline V CDR1 and CDR2: SGHRS, YFSETQ. The CDR3 contains 15 residues. V was pared by 0 bases and J by 0 bases, with 9 bases between. The CDR3 sequence is CASSLGAPANYGYTF. CDR3 nucleotide sequence: TGCGCCAGCAGCTTGGGGGCCCCAGCTAACTATGGCTACACCTTC.

The chain joins TRBV2 to TRBJ2-1; tentative D call: TRBD1 (5 bases). V was pared by 6 bases and J by 8 bases, with 14 bases between. Germline V gives CDR1 SNHLY, CDR2 FYNNEI. CDR3 length equals 13 residues. The CDR3 region is CASRPSQQDEQFF. CDR3 nucleotide sequence: TGTGCCAGCAGGCCCTCTCAACAGGATGAGCAGTTCTTC.

The chain has TRBV9 and TRBJ2-7, with a weak D call TRBD1 (6 bases). CDR3 length equals 13 residues. Germline CDR1 is SGDLS and CDR2 is YYNGEE. Trimming stripped 3 bases from V and 7 bases from J, with 14 bases between. CDR3 protein: CASSATGFGEQYF. Here the CDR3 DNA reads TGTGCCAGCAGCGCCACAGGGTTTGGTGAGCAGTACTTC.

The gene calls are TRBV20-1 and TRBJ2-7; D call uncertain. CDR1 is DFQATT and CDR2 is SNEGSKA in the germline V gene (reference sequence). V gave up 3 bases and J gave up 4 bases, with 7 bases separating them. The CDR3 is 11 residues long. CDR3 DNA: TGCAGTGCTAGGAAGGAGTACGAGCAGTACTTC. It yields the protein CSARKEYEQYF.

On this clone: The sample contains more than one DNA sequence encoding this CDR3. The genes are TRBV6-6 and TRBJ2-7, with D tentatively TRBD2 (5 bases). The CDR3 has 12 amino acids. Germline V gives CDR1 MNHNY, CDR2 SVGAGI (reference sequence). Trimming cost V 6 bases and J 4 bases, with 10 bases left between them. Here the CDR3 DNA reads TGTGCCAGCAGCCCTGGGAGTTACGAGCAGTACTTC. As protein: CASSPGSYEQYF.

With regard to this clone: The CDR3 does not end in the conserved phenylalanine or tryptophan, so this is likely a read error. This chain connects TRBV2 to TRBJ1-4; TRBD1 matches 9 bases. Per the germline V gene, CDR1 is SNHLY and CDR2 is FYNNEI. With V trimmed by 4 bases and J by 5 bases, 5 bases remained unmatched. This CDR3 comprises 15 residues. As DNA, the CDR3 is TGTGCCAGCAGTGTCCCCGGGACAGGGAATGAAAAACTGTTTGTT. Encoded protein: CASSVPGTGNEKLFV.

J is TRBJ2-3 and V is TRBV7-9; possibly TRBD1 for D (7 bases). The CDR3 contains 15 residues. Between the trimmed V and J ends, which lost 3 bases and 3 bases, there was a span of 13 bases. Germline V gene data show CDR1 as SEHNR and CDR2 as FQNEAQ (reference sequence). DNA for the CDR3: TGTGCCAGCAGCTTCTGGACAGGAGGGACAGATACGCAGTATTTT. Its protein is CASSFWTGGTDTQYF.

V usage is TRBV6-1 and J usage is TRBJ1-5, with 7 bases aligning to TRBD1. With 1 base clipped from V and 1 base from J, the junction kept 7 bases outside the gene matches. Germline CDR1 MNHNS, CDR2 SASEGT. This CDR3 is built from 17 residues. CDR3 loop: CASSEERGRLSNQPQHF. CDR3 DNA: TGTGCCAGCAGTGAAGAAAGGGGGCGGTTAAGCAATCAGCCCCAGCATTTT.

The J gene is TRBJ1-4, the V gene TRBV30; a weak D match, TRBD1 (6 bases). V gave up 3 bases and J gave up 12 bases, with 11 bases separating them. Germline CDR1 and CDR2: GTSNPN and SVGIG (reference sequence). This CDR3 region has 11 residues. The CDR3 nucleotides are TGTGCCTGGAGAGTAGACAGGCAACTGTTTTTT. It specifies CAWRVDRQLFF.

The rearrangement uses TRBV4-2 and TRBJ2-5; 9 nucleotides align to TRBD1. The CDR3 extends over 15 amino acids. The J segment lost 7 bases and the V segment lost 8 bases, leaving 14 bases of the junction unmatched. The V gene's germline CDR1 is LGHNA and CDR2 YNFKEQ. CDR3 protein: CASGSSGTGRRTQYF. As DNA, the CDR3 is TGTGCCAGCGGCTCATCCGGGACAGGGAGAAGGACCCAGTACTTC.

This chain connects TRBV5-1 to TRBJ1-1; weak D call: TRBD1 (6 bases). The CDR3 has 15 residues. Looked up from germline, CDR1 is SGHRS and CDR2 is YFSETQ. Trimming shortened V by 4 bases and J by 3 bases, and 16 bases separated the two germline ends. The CDR3 is CASSLSGAGDTEAFF. The CDR3 region has the DNA TGCGCCAGCAGCCTGTCAGGGGCGGGGGACACTGAAGCTTTCTTT.

The chain couples TRBV28 to TRBJ2-7, with a possible D match to TRBD2 (6 bases). V lost 6 bases, J lost 0 bases, and 12 bases lay in between. Germline CDR1 and CDR2: MDHEN and SYDVKM. The CDR3 is 14 amino acids. This chain's CDR3 is CASRLAGSSYEQYF. CDR3 in DNA: TGTGCCAGCAGGCTAGCCGGGAGCTCCTACGAGCAGTACTTC.

This clone was counted once. This rearrangement joins TRBV27 to TRBJ1-6; D remains ambiguous. Germline assignment: CDR1 MNHEY and CDR2 SMNVEV (reference sequence). The CDR3 is made up of 18 amino acids. V lost 5 bases and J lost 0, with 17 bases in between. This CDR3 is CASSPSSMPGSYNSPLHF. DNA for the CDR3: TGTGCCAGCAGTCCGTCCTCCATGCCAGGCTCCTATAATTCACCCCTCCACTTT.

The chain links TRBV5-6 to TRBJ1-5, with D tentatively TRBD1 (5 bases). The CDR3 has 14 residues. The germline V gene encodes CDR1 SGHDT and CDR2 YYEEEE. Trimming removed 0 bases at V and 7 bases at J, with 11 bases between. Here the CDR3 reads CASSLEGRAQPQHF. The CDR3 DNA sequence: TGTGCCAGCAGCTTGGAAGGCAGGGCCCAGCCCCAGCATTTT.

As to this clone: Additional DNA sequences in this sample encode the identical CDR3. The chain is built from TRBV29-1 and TRBJ2-1; maybe TRBD1 (6 bases). The CDR3 consists of 14 residues. Trimming shortened V by 6 bases and J by 1 base, and 13 bases separated the two germline ends. The germline V gene has CDR1 SQVTM and CDR2 ANQGSEA. The CDR3 DNA follows: TGCAGCGTCCCCAAAGGGGGTTCCTACAATGAGCAGTTCTTC. It specifies CSVPKGGSYNEQFF.

The chain joins TRBV5-1 to TRBJ2-2, with D possibly matching TRBD1 (6 bases). Germline CDR1 and CDR2: SGHRS and YFSETQ. The CDR3 loop spans 15 amino acids. The V and J ends lost 1 base and 0 bases respectively, with 7 bases between them. The CDR3 sequence: CASSLRGTNTGELFF. Here the CDR3 DNA reads TGCGCCAGCAGCTTGAGGGGGACGAACACCGGGGAGCTGTTTTTT.

The rearrangement links TRBV6-5 to TRBJ1-4, with a tentative D call TRBD1 (5 bases). Looked up from germline, CDR1 is MNHEY and CDR2 is SVGAGI. This CDR3 spans 15 amino acids. V gave up 1 base and J gave up 4 bases, with 10 bases separating them. CDR3 DNA sequence: TGTGCCAGCAGTTACTGGGGGGGAGGTAATGAAAAACTGTTTTTT. Protein product: CASSYWGGGNEKLFF.